This T cell receptor beta chain derives from a study of spatial heterogeneity in lung cancer. The overall study: Consistently, beta-chain sequences turned up in larger numbers than alpha-chain sequences did.

Noted time point: sample taken at primary tumor resection. Frozen PBMC, nontumor lung or tumor provided whole RNA, which was sequenced unsorted. Patients with untreated early-stage non-small cell lung cancer, numbering 72, were the donors. This clonotype was observed a handful of times. The CDR3 consists of 16 residues. Per the germline V gene, CDR1 is SGHAT and CDR2 is FQNNGV. Losses at the gene ends were 3 bases for V and 0 bases for J; bases not matched to a gene: 6. MiXCR, run by TCRdb on the 5' RACE reads, gives a single entry per CDR3 protein. The table records around 60,000 distinct CDR3 sequences, about 8% of them present only once.

The J gene is TRBJ2-7, the V gene TRBV11-2; TRBD2 matches at 9 bases. The TCR comes from a female donor with early-stage non-small cell lung cancer. The specimen was PBMCs, collected at surgery. DNA of the CDR3: TGTGCCAGCAGCTTTACTCTAGCGGGGAGCTCCTACGAGCAGTACGTC. The encoded protein is CASSFTLAGSSYEQYV.